This TCR beta chain was sequenced in a study of T cell responses to AZD1222 COVID-19 vaccine (dated by TCRdb to the early 2020s). With respect to the entire study: A total of under 250 trial participants underwent TCR sequencing, of whom roughly 210 had received two doses of AZD1222 and some 25 had received two doses of the MenACWY control vaccine. Trial participants were enrolled into age subgroups of 18-55, 56-69 and 70-plus years, which contained 148, 28 and 57 TCR-sequenced participants, respectively. Overall results and qualifications from the work: The 56-69-year group was small, and its depth increase did not reach significance, likely because of low power. The vaccine-associated CD4 TCRs covered the entire spike protein, and the dominant responses fell in regions 160-218 and 743-854. Reportedly, almost half of the unique spike-specific TCRs recognized epitopes lying outside the regions that are mutated in the B.1.351 and B.1.1.7 variants. Spike-specific TCR breadth and depth rose significantly after two AZD1222 doses compared with day 0 and with MenACWY recipients. Most participants were white British and females outnumbered males, and the authors suggested that clonal diversity may have been underestimated. Because no day 14 peak-response samples were available, the repertoires could be characterized only after the peak T cell response. Conclusions about previously exposed vaccinees are limited, since just five to seven AZD1222 recipients were seropositive for SARS-CoV-2 at baseline.

The germline V gene supplies CDR1 MNHEY and CDR2 SVGEGT. From V the trimming removes 4 bases and from J it removes 0 bases, while the gene matches leave 3 bases of the junction unaccounted for. From the cysteine up to the phenylalanine, the CDR3 has a length of 15 residues. The sequence is cut down to CDR3 DNA, 45 bases in frame from base 1. Concerning this clone: The antigen it binds to is not known. No base qualities exist here, and no much larger clone lies one base off it.

The CDR3 regions of human TCRbeta chains were analyzed by immunosequencing. The authors processed their data as follows. Repertoire TCRs were matched against a reference library of SARS-CoV-2-specific TCRs generated with the MIRA antigen-specificity platform. Breadth meant the fraction of unique TCRs that were SARS-CoV-2-associated, whereas depth meant the fraction of total T cells that were SARS-CoV-2-associated. Using the MIRA data, each spike-specific TCR was assigned both to the spike region to which the TCR was reactive and to a CD4 or CD8 class. Log10-transformed breadth and depth values were compared by one-way ANOVA with Sidak's multiple comparisons tests. TCRdb's version of the immuneACCESS table is confined to in-frame rearrangements and falls short of the full clone set. An unresolved V gene accounts for under half of the shortfall where checked; the remainder is of unknown origin. The V and J calls and clone size come from that table; D and trimming were worked out from the DNA. For this sample there are about 140,000 clones; approximately 90% appear just once. 2.5% to 3.5% of the sample is held by the ten biggest clonotypes.

This specimen's time point label, interpreted: about 28 days (+/-7) after the second vaccine dose. AZD1222 recipients whose second dose came at about 4 weeks and those whose second dose came at about 12 weeks were combined into one group, since spike-specific TCR depth and breadth did not differ between the two schedules. Vaccinee samples were obtained from the UK trials COV001 and COV002, which included a single-blind randomized controlled phase 2/3 trial of AZD1222 (ChAdOx1 nCoV-19) in healthy adults. For TCRbeta chain sequencing, PBMC samples from trial participants were taken at day 0 and at day 28 after the second dose.

The sequence was obtained from an adult who received the AZD1222 COVID-19 vaccine. Recombination linked TRBV6-2 or TRBV6-3 to TRBJ2-3; TRBD2 agrees with 8 junctional bases. The starting material was peripheral blood, obtained 28 days after the second AZD1222 dose. The DNA reads TGTGCCAGCAGTTCCTGGACTAGCAGCACAGATACGCAGTATTTT. Its protein is CASSSWTSSTDTQYF.